The entry that follows covers one T cell receptor (beta chain) sequence. The data belong to a study of blood T cell repertoires in COVID-19. This CDR3 spans 13 amino acids. The V end was cut by 2 bases, the J end by 4 bases, with 8 bases between. Per the authors' pipeline: From reference gene primer amplification, estimates of nucleated cell counts were derived. Here immunoSEQ multiplex PCR was the method, and the copy in TCRdb shows in-frame clones only, minus some. V, J and clone size were drawn from that table, and D and trimming were deduced from the DNA. This repertoire shows approximately 75,000 clones, around 80% found once; its top ten account for 8% to 10%.

The receptor's source is a woman older than 75 with acute or convalescent COVID-19. V usage is TRBV12-3 or TRBV12-4 and J usage is TRBJ1-2; D unclear. The sequenced sample was peripheral blood. The CDR3 DNA reads as TGTGCCAGCAGTTTACAAGGACTCTATGGCTACACCTTC. As protein: CASSLQGLYGYTF.